The 24 T cell receptor beta chains reported below all come from one sample, sequenced in a study of shared clonotypes between healthy human individuals. Sequencing was performed with immunoSEQ multiplex PCR; in TCRdb, only in-frame clones are kept and a portion is missing. The sample lists about half a million clones, roughly four fifths occurring once. Sample: PBMCs. The receptors come from a woman in her forties in good health. Some clones in this sample may be carry-over from other donors' samples.

This clone was observed at least ten times. The rearrangement joins TRBV19 to TRBJ2-3; D is tentatively TRBD1 or TRBD2 (5 bases each). V was pared by 5 bases and J by 3 bases, with 15 bases between. CDR1 and CDR2 from the germline V gene are LNHDA and SQIVND (reference sequence). This CDR3 comprises 15 residues. This CDR3 is CASSPTGPGTDTQYF. CDR3 DNA sequence: TGTGCCAGTAGTCCCACAGGACCGGGAACAGATACGCAGTATTTT.

CDR3 DNA: TGTGCCAGCAGCAAAGACGCTCAGCCCCAGCATTTT. It encodes CASSKDAQPQHF. The chain employs TRBV21-1 and TRBJ1-5. TRBV21-1 is tagged as a pseudogene. There are 12 residues in the CDR3.

The chain employs TRBV4-1 and TRBJ2-2; the match to TRBD1 covers 8 bases. The CDR3 has 17 amino acids. Germline CDR1 MGHRA, CDR2 YSYEKL. V gave up 4 bases and J gave up 2 bases; unmatched junction bases: 9. CDR3 sequence: CASSLTTGQDNTGELFF. The CDR3 region has the DNA TGCGCCAGCAGCCTAACGACGGGACAGGACAACACCGGGGAGCTGTTTTTT.

V gene TRBV6-1 combines with J gene TRBJ2-3; D is possibly TRBD1 (6 bases). V dropped 5 bases and J dropped 5 bases, with 17 bases sitting between them. CDR1 is MNHNS and CDR2 is SASEGT in the germline V gene. CDR3 length: 15 amino acids. The CDR3 protein is CASSLRDTFRDTQYF. The CDR3 DNA follows: TGTGCCAGCAGTCTCCGGGACACCTTTCGAGATACGCAGTATTTT.

This CDR3 is CASSQEVGRVYEQYF. The CDR3 DNA reads as TGCGCCAGCAGCCAAGAAGTTGGCAGGGTCTACGAGCAGTACTTC. The V call is TRBV4-3, the J call TRBJ2-5; D possibly corresponds to TRBD1 (5 bases). The J call is in doubt because the DNA end fits TRBJ2-7 better. Germline assignment: CDR1 LGHNA and CDR2 YSLEER. The CDR3 is 15 residues long.

This clone was seen only a few times. CDR3 residues: CASSRPGLAGVYGELFF. In DNA form, the CDR3 reads TGTGCCAGCAGCCGACCGGGACTAGCGGGAGTTTACGGGGAGCTGTTTTTT. The rearrangement uses TRBV7-9 and TRBJ2-2; TRBD2 matches at 14 bases. V lost 5 bases to trimming and J lost 7 bases; unmatched junction nucleotides: 9. The CDR3 totals 17 residues. Germline V gene sequence: CDR1 SEHNR, CDR2 FQNEAQ (reference sequence).

The chain is built from TRBV28 and TRBJ1-5, with a possible D match to TRBD1 (6 bases). V dropped 6 bases and J dropped 2 bases, with 14 bases sitting between them. Germline CDR1 MDHEN, CDR2 SYDVKM. The CDR3 extends over 15 amino acids. The CDR3 here is CASSPSRTGNQPQHF. CDR3 in DNA: TGTGCCAGCAGCCCCAGCCGGACAGGCAATCAGCCCCAGCATTTT.

This clone occurred a few times. The chain uses TRBV6-5 and TRBJ2-1; 8 nucleotides match TRBD2. Looked up from germline, CDR1 is MNHEY and CDR2 is SVGAGI. Unmatched junction bases numbered 11, after V lost 4 bases and J lost 6 bases. This CDR3 contains 16 residues. The CDR3 DNA is TGTGCCAGCAGTTCATTGCGGCGGGAGGAGGCCAATGAGCAGTTCTTC. This gives the protein CASSSLRREEANEQFF.

The chain combines TRBV30 with TRBJ1-5; D is unclear. The CDR3 runs 14 residues. Germline V CDR1 and CDR2: GTSNPN, SVGIG (reference sequence). With 5 bases removed from V and 6 bases from J, the gap between germline ends came to 17 bases. CDR3 sequence reads: CAWGREAGTQPQHF. As DNA, the CDR3 is TGTGCCTGGGGAAGGGAGGCAGGAACTCAGCCCCAGCATTTT.

The chain's CDR3 is CASSSRRTNNYGYTF. The CDR3 nucleotides read TGTGCCAGCAGTTCCAGGCGCACAAATAACTATGGCTACACCTTC. The chain employs TRBV6-1 and TRBJ1-2; no reliable D call. Trimming removed 5 bases from V and 1 base from J, with 14 bases in between. Looked up from germline, CDR1 is MNHNS and CDR2 is SASEGT. This CDR3 is built from 15 residues.

The rearrangement links TRBV6-1 to TRBJ2-7; 8 bases fit TRBD1. Trimming cost V 5 bases and J 3 bases; bases outside gene matches: 9. CDR1 and CDR2 from the germline V gene are MNHNS and SASEGT. This CDR3 region has 15 residues. CDR3 bases: TGTGCCAGCAGTCCCGGGACAGGAGTCAACTACGAGCAGTACTTC. This sequence encodes CASSPGTGVNYEQYF.

The gene calls are TRBV7-9 and TRBJ2-1; D remains unclear. V was shortened by 4 bases and J by 5 bases, with 6 bases between the two germline ends. The CDR3 is 12 amino acids. Germline V gene lookup returns CDR1 SEHNR and CDR2 FQNEAQ (reference sequence). DNA for the CDR3: TGTGCCAGCAGCTCTAGAGACAATGAGCAGTTCTTC. Protein product: CASSSRDNEQFF.

Comments on this clone: This probably arose from a read error, given a far larger clone one base away. The chain has TRBV7-9 and TRBJ2-1, with TRBD2 as a possible D gene (6 bases). Germline V gives CDR1 SEHNR, CDR2 FQNEAQ (reference sequence). V lost 5 bases and J lost 4, with 18 bases in between. The CDR3 has 16 amino acids. Here the CDR3 DNA reads TGTGCCAGCAGCCCCCGGGGCGGGAACGCTTACAATGAGCAGTTCTTC. It specifies CASSPRGGNAYNEQFF.

The chain carries TRBV15 and TRBJ1-1; D might be TRBD1 (6 bases). CDR3 length equals 14 residues. Trimming shortened V by 1 base and J by 2 bases, and 8 bases separated the two germline ends. Germline CDR1 LNHNV, CDR2 YYDKDF (reference sequence). The CDR3 sequence is CATSRGQVNTEAFF. The DNA of the CDR3 is TGTGCCACCAGCAGAGGACAGGTTAACACTGAAGCTTTCTTT.

This CDR3 is CASSLAGPAGKTGELFF. The CDR3 nucleotides read TGCGCCAGCAGCTTGGCGGGGCCAGCGGGGAAGACCGGGGAGCTGTTTTTT. V gene TRBV5-1 combines with J gene TRBJ2-2; the match to TRBD2 covers 7 bases. The length of the CDR3 is 17 residues. CDR1 and CDR2 from the germline V gene are SGHRS and YFSETQ. V trimming: 0 bases; J trimming: 5 bases; junction bases outside the gene matches: 10.

This clone has a single count. This rearrangement joins TRBV7-9 to TRBJ2-3; tentatively, D is TRBD1 or TRBD2 (5 bases each). Looked up from germline, CDR1 is SEHNR and CDR2 is FQNEAQ (reference sequence). V lost 1 base and J lost 2, with 13 bases in between. The CDR3 has 16 amino acids. Written as DNA, the CDR3 is TGTGCCAGCAGCTTAGTGGGACCTATAAACACAGATACGCAGTATTTT. This codes for CASSLVGPINTDTQYF.

The rearrangement links TRBV7-2 to TRBJ1-3; no reliable D call. This CDR3 contains 16 residues. Germline values: CDR1 SGHTA, CDR2 FQGNSA. The V end lost 1 base, the J end lost 4 bases, and 14 bases lay between the germline ends. CDR3 in DNA: TGTGCCAGCAGCTTAGTCCTGGCGTCGGTGGGAAACACCATATATTTT. As protein: CASSLVLASVGNTIYF.

This chain joins TRBV7-2 and TRBJ2-5; 12 bases are shared with TRBD2. CDR1 is SGHTA, CDR2 FQGNSA, per germline. Unmatched junction bases numbered 5, after V lost 7 bases and J lost 2 bases. CDR3 length: 15 amino acids. CDR3 region: CASTPTSGRQETQYF. Here the CDR3 DNA reads TGTGCCAGCACCCCGACTAGCGGGAGACAAGAGACCCAGTACTTC.

The CDR3 here is CASSGTHTGTGAYGYTF. CDR3 coding DNA: TGTGCCAGCAGTGGAACCCATACCGGGACAGGGGCTTATGGCTACACCTTC. This chain uses TRBV28 with TRBJ1-2; 10 nucleotides line up with TRBD1. Germline CDR1 is MDHEN and CDR2 is SYDVKM. With 5 bases clipped from V and 5 bases from J, the junction kept 14 bases outside the gene matches. This CDR3 comprises 17 residues.

The rearrangement uses TRBV15 and TRBJ2-5, with a tentative D call TRBD2 (5 bases). Germline CDR1 and CDR2: LNHNV and YYDKDF (reference sequence). The CDR3 is 16 amino acids. V was pared by 0 bases and J by 7 bases, with 18 bases between. CDR3 nucleotide sequence: TGTGCCACCAGCAGAGATCCGGCTTCCCGGGGAGTGACCCAGTACTTC. Its translation is CATSRDPASRGVTQYF.

About this clone: A read error is the likely source, as a far larger clone sits one nucleotide away. The sample has other DNA sequences that encode this CDR3 too. The rearrangement links TRBV5-1 to TRBJ1-1; TRBD1 aligns across 9 bases. The CDR3 contains 14 residues. CDR1 SGHRS and CDR2 YFSETQ come from the germline V gene. The CDR3 loop reads CASSRDRVGNEAFF. The CDR3 DNA reads as TGCGCCAGCAGCCGGGACAGGGTGGGTAATGAAGCTTTCTTC.

This clone was seen a single time. This sequence joins TRBV28 and TRBJ2-7; D possibly matches TRBD1 or TRBD2 (6 bases each). Germline V gene lookup returns CDR1 MDHEN and CDR2 SYDVKM. There are 15 residues in the CDR3. V was shortened by 6 bases and J by 7 bases, with 22 bases between the two germline ends. CDR3 sequence reads: CASSSNDFGGWEQYF. The DNA for the CDR3 is TGTGCCAGCAGCTCCAATGATTTCGGGGGCTGGGAGCAGTACTTC.

About this clone: A read error is likely here: a far larger clone is one base away. In this CDR3 the conserved last residue, phenylalanine or tryptophan, is missing, so a read error is likely. The chain uses TRBV6-1 and TRBJ1-1, with D uncertain. From germline, CDR1 is MNHNS and CDR2 SASEGT. The V and J ends lost 3 bases and 5 bases respectively, with 10 bases between them. The CDR3 length is 13 residues. The CDR3 DNA reads as TGTGCCAGCAGTGATGGTGGTATAACTGAAGCTTTCCTT. It translates to CASSDGGITEAFL.

This clone appeared once. The V and J genes are TRBV30 and TRBJ2-5, with a weak D call TRBD1 (6 bases). CDR3 size: 14 residues. Trimming pared 5 bases from V and 2 bases from J, leaving 15 bases between. CDR1 and CDR2 from the germline V gene are GTSNPN and SVGIG (reference sequence). The CDR3 DNA reads TGTGCCTGGGATCTGAACGGACAGCAAGAGACCCAGTACTTC. Translating it yields CAWDLNGQQETQYF.